This TCR beta chain was captured by sequencing in a study of T cell changes during pregnancy in multiple sclerosis. Germline V gives CDR1 MNHEY, CDR2 SMNVEV (reference sequence). V lost 2 bases and J 2 bases, leaving 10 bases between the germline ends. The CDR3 extends over 14 amino acids. Only in-frame clones appear in the TCRdb table, and some are missing; sequencing was by immunoSEQ multiplex PCR. The sample lists about 47,000 clones, around 91% occurring once. The J gene is TRBJ2-7, the V gene TRBV27, with D possibly TRBD1 on 5 matching bases. This TCR was sampled from a female donor with multiple sclerosis, enrolled in a pregnancy study. The specimen was CD8+ T cells from peripheral blood mononuclear cells, collected in the second trimester of pregnancy. The DNA for the CDR3 is TGTGCCAGCAGTTTACTCGGCAGGGCCTACGAGCAGTACTTC. This translates into CASSLLGRAYEQYF.